Each of the 13 T cell receptor beta chains below was sequenced from the same sample in a study of PD-L1 blockade in urothelial cancer. Sequencing was performed with immunoSEQ multiplex PCR; in TCRdb, only in-frame clones are kept and a portion is missing. There are roughly 84,000 clones in the sample; 82% occur only once, and 9.5% lies in the top ten. The sequencing used PBMCs, collected around atezolizumab (anti-PD-L1) treatment. The receptors stem from a man between 70 and 80 years old with urothelial cancer.

The gene calls are TRBV6-6 and TRBJ2-7; perhaps TRBD1 as D (5 bases). CDR3 size: 13 residues. V lost 2 bases and J lost 2, with 7 bases in between. Germline CDR1 reads MNHNY; CDR2 reads SVGAGI (reference sequence). As DNA, the CDR3 is TGTGCCAGCAGTTACGCACAGGCCTACGAGCAGTACTTC. Its translation: CASSYAQAYEQYF.

V usage is TRBV5-4 and J usage is TRBJ1-1, with D possibly being TRBD1 (6 bases). The CDR3 totals 14 residues. Per the germline V gene, CDR1 is SGHNT and CDR2 is YYREEE (reference sequence). V was pared by 0 bases and J by 5 bases, with 11 bases between. CDR3 DNA sequence: TGTGCCAGCAGCTTGGGACAGGTGGGGACTGAAGCTTTCTTT. Amino acids: CASSLGQVGTEAFF.

The chain's CDR3 is CASSPAGDGNTIYF. In DNA, the CDR3 is TGTGCCAGCTCACCGGCAGGGGATGGAAACACCATATATTTT. The genes are TRBV18 and TRBJ1-3, with D possibly TRBD1 on 6 matching bases. The germline CDR1 and CDR2 sequences are KGHSH and LQKENI. Between the trimmed V and J ends, which lost 3 bases and 3 bases, there was a span of 9 bases. This CDR3 is built from 14 residues.

The V call is TRBV5-4, the J call TRBJ1-1; TRBD1 might be the D (5 bases). This CDR3 is 14 amino acids long. Trimming shortened V by 0 bases and J by 4 bases, and 10 bases separated the two germline ends. From germline, CDR1 is SGHNT and CDR2 YYREEE (reference sequence). The CDR3 nucleotides are TGTGCCAGCAGCTTGGTGGGGCAGAGCACTGAAGCTTTCTTT. It translates to CASSLVGQSTEAFF.

The chain couples TRBV29-1 to TRBJ2-1, with 8 bases matching TRBD1. CDR3 length: 14 residues. Germline trimming cut 4 bases from V and 2 bases from J; bases unmatched to any gene: 4. The germline V gene encodes CDR1 SQVTM and CDR2 ANQGSEA. The CDR3 protein is CSVGAQGAYNEQFF. The CDR3 DNA reads as TGCAGCGTTGGCGCACAGGGGGCCTACAATGAGCAGTTCTTC.

Points on this clone: Within the sample, other DNA sequences also encode this same CDR3. The chain has TRBV6-5 and TRBJ2-7; TRBD1 aligns across 9 bases. The CDR3 runs to 14 residues. CDR1 is MNHEY and CDR2 is SVGAGI in the germline V gene. The J segment lost 3 bases and the V segment lost 5 bases, leaving 5 bases of the junction unmatched. CDR3 in amino acids: CASSPGTGNYEQYF. In DNA, the CDR3 is TGTGCCAGCAGTCCCGGGACAGGGAACTACGAGCAGTACTTC.

The CDR3 DNA reads as TGTGCCAGCAGCTTAGTCGGGTCCTACAATGAGCAGTTCTTC. It is translated as CASSLVGSYNEQFF. The V call is TRBV11-3, the J call TRBJ2-1; D ambiguous. CDR1 SGHNT and CDR2 YENEEA come from the germline V gene. With 1 base removed from V and 1 base from J, the gap between germline ends came to 5 bases. There are 14 residues in the CDR3. The full variable domain, rest sourced from reference TRBV11-3 and TRBJ2-1, is EAGVVQSPRYKIIEKKQPVAFWCNPISGHNTLYWYLQNLGQGPELLIRYENEEAVDDSQLPKDRFSAERLKGVDSTLKIQPAELGDSAVYLCASSLVGSYNEQFFGPGTRLTVL.

The chain is built from TRBV6-4 and TRBJ2-5; the match to TRBD1 covers 9 bases. CDR3 length: 13 residues. The trim removed 4 bases at V and 5 bases at J, leaving 2 bases unmatched. Germline V gene lookup returns CDR1 MRHNA and CDR2 SNTAGT. CDR3 in amino acids: CASSVTGGETQYF. In DNA form, the CDR3 reads TGTGCCAGCAGTGTGACAGGGGGGGAGACCCAGTACTTC.

This clone was counted once. J is TRBJ2-3 and V is TRBV19; D might be TRBD1 (5 bases). The CDR3 runs to 17 residues. Germline V lookup: CDR1 LNHDA, CDR2 SQIVND (reference sequence). Trimming pared 2 bases from V and 2 bases from J, leaving 17 bases between. DNA of the CDR3: TGTGCCAGTAGTATAACCCAGGGCCCGTTACTCACAGATACGCAGTATTTT. It codes for CASSITQGPLLTDTQYF.

The chain employs TRBV19 and TRBJ1-3, with no clear D. CDR1 and CDR2 from the germline V gene are LNHDA and SQIVND (reference sequence). The CDR3 contains 13 residues. V lost 5 bases, J lost 0 bases, and 5 bases lay in between. The CDR3 DNA is TGTGCCAGTAGTGAGAGCTCTGGAAACACCATATATTTT. Translation: CASSESSGNTIYF.

The chain uses TRBV15 and TRBJ1-2, with D perhaps TRBD1 (5 bases). With 5 bases removed from V and 8 bases from J, the gap between germline ends came to 12 bases. CDR1 LNHNV and CDR2 YYDKDF come from the germline V gene (reference sequence). The CDR3 has 12 residues. Here the CDR3 reads CATSSTDWGYTF. DNA of the CDR3: TGTGCCACCAGCTCGACAGATTGGGGCTACACCTTC.

This sequence joins TRBV12-2 and TRBJ1-1. TRBV12-2 is deemed a pseudogene. The CDR3 sequence is 13 residues long. The CDR3 protein is CASRSRLGTEAFF. CDR3 nucleotides: TGTGCAAGTCGCTCCCGACTCGGCACTGAAGCTTTCTTT.

This clone has a single count. V gene TRBV5-6 combines with J gene TRBJ1-2; no firm D call. Trimming took 3 bases from V and 0 from J, leaving 12 bases between them. The CDR3 has 15 amino acids. Germline CDR1 is SGHDT and CDR2 is YYEEEE. The CDR3 DNA sequence: TGTGCCAGCAGCTCGGCGGCGGCATCTAACTATGGCTACACCTTC. Its protein is CASSSAAASNYGYTF.